The next 16 T cell receptor beta chains were all read from a single sample in a study of OX40 agonist ivuxolimab in advanced cancers. The table came from immunoSEQ multiplex PCR; TCRdb's copy has only in-frame clones and leaves some out. The table shows 50,000 to 65,000 clones, with roughly 86% occurring only once. Material: CD4+ or CD8+ T cells sorted from blood, obtained in a trial of the OX40 agonist ivuxolimab. The receptor source for this set is an adult with an advanced solid tumor such as melanoma, head and neck, liver or kidney cancer.

This sequence joins TRBV5-8 and TRBJ1-2; D is possibly TRBD1 (5 bases). The CDR3 spans 13 residues. Germline V gives CDR1 SGHTS, CDR2 YDEGEE. The V end lost 0 bases, the J end lost 3 bases, and 6 bases lay between the germline ends. DNA of the CDR3: TGTGCCAGCAGCTTGGGGACACACTATGGCTACACCTTC. This encodes CASSLGTHYGYTF.

This clone has just a few counts. The chain has TRBV6-1 and TRBJ2-1; 7 nucleotides match TRBD1. Germline V gene lookup returns CDR1 MNHNS and CDR2 SASEGT. CDR3 length: 15 amino acids. Germline trimming cut 4 bases from V and 6 bases from J; bases unmatched to any gene: 9. The CDR3 is CASSARTGTGNEQFF. The CDR3 DNA is TGTGCCAGCAGTGCCCGGACAGGTACCGGCAATGAGCAGTTCTTC.

The V call is TRBV5-5, the J call TRBJ1-5; D uncertain. V was shortened by 4 bases and J by 2 bases, with 13 bases between the two germline ends. CDR1 and CDR2 from the germline V gene are SGHKS and YYEKEE (reference sequence). The CDR3 has 15 amino acids. The CDR3 nucleotides read TGTGCCAGCAGCCCCTGGCTCGCTGGCAATCAGCCCCAGCATTTT. It specifies CASSPWLAGNQPQHF.

The chain couples TRBV9 to TRBJ2-7; no clear D. V shed 4 bases and J shed 1 base, with 12 bases lying between them. The CDR3 contains 14 residues. The germline V gene has CDR1 SGDLS and CDR2 YYNGEE. The CDR3 bases are TGTGCCAGCAGCCCGGACGGAGTTTCCTACGAGCAGTACTTC. It encodes CASSPDGVSYEQYF.

This clone was counted only a few times. The V call is TRBV11-2, the J call TRBJ1-2; 7 positions agree with TRBD1. V lost 5 bases to trimming and J lost 4 bases; unmatched junction nucleotides: 7. There are 14 residues in the CDR3. Germline values: CDR1 SGHAT, CDR2 FQNNGV. The CDR3 protein is CASSTRDRIYGYTF. CDR3 DNA: TGTGCCAGCAGCACGAGGGACAGAATCTATGGCTACACCTTC.

This clone was picked up a small number of times. The rearrangement joins TRBV6-6 to TRBJ2-4, with D perhaps assigned TRBD1 or TRBD2 (5 bases each). Per the germline V gene, CDR1 is MNHNY and CDR2 is SVGAGI (reference sequence). This CDR3 contains 15 residues. V was shortened by 6 bases and J by 3 bases, with 15 bases between the two germline ends. The CDR3 loop is CASSRFGGDKNIQYF. The CDR3 bases are TGTGCCAGCAGCCGATTTGGGGGAGACAAAAACATTCAGTACTTC.

This clone appeared a few times. The chain is built from TRBV4-3 and TRBJ2-3, with unresolved D. CDR3 length equals 15 residues. The germline CDR1 and CDR2 sequences are LGHNA and YSLEER. The ends were cut back, 1 base at V and 5 bases at J, with 13 bases in the middle. For the CDR3, the DNA is TGCGCCAGCAGCCAAGTATACTTCACGTTAGATACGCAGTATTTT. Translation: CASSQVYFTLDTQYF.

V usage is TRBV2 and J usage is TRBJ2-2; a weak D match, TRBD2 (7 bases). Germline V gives CDR1 SNHLY, CDR2 FYNNEI. V lost 6 bases and J lost 5, with 13 bases in between. The CDR3 extends over 14 amino acids. The CDR3 loop is CASRLGGGTGELFF. The CDR3 DNA follows: TGTGCCAGCAGATTGGGAGGGGGAACCGGGGAGCTGTTTTTT.

This clone was seen just once. The chain combines TRBV7-3 with TRBJ2-7; D might be TRBD2 (5 bases). V lost 0 bases and J 6 bases, leaving 9 bases between the germline ends. CDR1 is SGHTA and CDR2 is FQGTGA in the germline V gene. The CDR3 consists of 13 residues. The CDR3 loop reads CASSLTGAGEQYF. The CDR3 DNA is TGTGCCAGCAGCTTAACGGGCGCGGGCGAGCAGTACTTC. Variable domain in full (rest from reference TRBV7-3 and TRBJ2-7): GAGVSQTPSNKVTEKGKYVELRCDPISGHTALYWYRQSLGQGPEFLIYFQGTGAADDSGLPNDRFFAVRPEGSVSTLKIQRTERGDSAVYLCASSLTGAGEQYFGPGTRLTVT.

This clone was picked up one time. This chain uses TRBV4-1 with TRBJ2-2; 7 positions match TRBD1. The CDR3 has 17 amino acids. CDR1 and CDR2 from the germline V gene are MGHRA and YSYEKL. The V gene end was trimmed by 1 base and the J gene end by 6 bases; junction bases not matched to a gene: 11. This CDR3 reads CASSQGQGFRVAGELFF. The CDR3, as DNA: TGCGCCAGCAGCCAAGGACAGGGTTTTAGGGTCGCCGGGGAGCTGTTTTTT.

The chain carries TRBV18 and TRBJ2-5, with D unresolved. CDR1 and CDR2 (germline): KGHSH, LQKENI. Trimming pared 5 bases from V and 4 bases from J, leaving 14 bases between. The CDR3 consists of 14 residues. The CDR3 DNA sequence: TGTGCCAGCTCAGCGACTGGGTCGGGAGAGACCCAGTACTTC. Its translation: CASSATGSGETQYF.

The chain links TRBV28 to TRBJ1-5; no definite D call. The CDR3 has 14 amino acids. CDR1 and CDR2 (germline): MDHEN, SYDVKM. Trimming cost V 4 bases and J 4 bases, with 11 bases left between them. CDR3 in DNA: TGTGCCAGCAGTTCAATTGGGTTGAATCAGCCCCAGCATTTT. Amino acid sequence: CASSSIGLNQPQHF.

This chain's CDR3 is CAISESPPDSNQPQHF. DNA for the CDR3: TGTGCCATCAGTGAGTCACCTCCGGATAGCAATCAGCCCCAGCATTTT. V is TRBV10-3 and J is TRBJ1-5, with D hard to call. CDR1 and CDR2 (germline): ENHRY, SYGVKD. There are 16 residues in the CDR3. V was cut by 0 bases and J by 0 bases, with 9 bases left in between.

This clone was observed a handful of times. The chain has TRBV19 and TRBJ1-5; D remains unclear. Germline V gives CDR1 LNHDA, CDR2 SQIVND (reference sequence). CDR3 length: 15 amino acids. The V and J ends lost 9 bases and 9 bases respectively, with 24 bases between them. CDR3 nucleotides: TGTGCCAGCAAAAGTGCCTGGCGGGCTTGGGTGCCCCAGCATTTT. Translation gives CASKSAWRAWVPQHF.

V gene TRBV7-3 combines with J gene TRBJ2-1, with 9 bases lining up with TRBD2. Germline V gene sequence: CDR1 SGHTA, CDR2 FQGTGA. The CDR3 covers 13 residues. V lost 7 bases and J lost 8; bases outside the gene matches: 6. This chain's CDR3 is CASTKVAGDEQFF. CDR3 in DNA: TGTGCCAGCACAAAAGTAGCGGGAGATGAGCAGTTCTTC.

This sequence joins TRBV5-1 and TRBJ2-1; D not certain. There are 14 residues in the CDR3. Trimming took 1 base from V and 5 from J, leaving 10 bases between them. Germline CDR1 SGHRS, CDR2 YFSETQ. The CDR3 protein is CASSLRFRNNEQFF. The CDR3 DNA follows: TGCGCCAGCAGCTTGCGGTTTCGGAACAATGAGCAGTTCTTC.